The 13 T cell receptor beta chains below were found in one sample sequenced in a study of OX40 agonist ivuxolimab in advanced cancers. Data came from immunoSEQ multiplex PCR; TCRdb stores just in-frame clones and leaves some out. The sample consists of 61,000 or so clones, 84% of them appearing once. The sequences come from CD4+ or CD8+ T cells sorted from blood, collected in a trial of the OX40 agonist ivuxolimab. These TCRs come from an adult with an advanced solid tumor such as melanoma, head and neck, liver or kidney cancer.

V and J are TRBV6-5 and TRBJ2-5; D call uncertain. The CDR3 contains 13 residues. V was trimmed by 4 bases and J by 3 bases, leaving 9 bases between them. From germline, CDR1 is MNHEY and CDR2 SVGAGI. CDR3 coding DNA: TGTGCCAGCAGTTTTACAACGAAAGAGACCCAGTACTTC. Amino acids: CASSFTTKETQYF.

The chain combines TRBV7-7 with TRBJ2-6, with no clear D. Looked up from germline, CDR1 is SSHAT and CDR2 is FNYEAQ (reference sequence). V lost 7 bases and J 5 bases, leaving 12 bases between the germline ends. There are 14 residues in the CDR3. CDR3 coding DNA: TGTGCCAGCATGCCACAAAGTCGGGCCAACGTCCTGACTTTC. It codes for CASMPQSRANVLTF.

This chain joins TRBV4-3 and TRBJ1-4; no clear D gene. This CDR3 region has 17 residues. Trimming left V 1 base short and J 3 bases short, with 15 bases between. CDR1 LGHNA and CDR2 YSLEER come from the germline V gene. The DNA for the CDR3 is TGCGCCAGCAGCCAAGGCCCGAACAGATTTCCTAATGAAAAACTGTTTTTT. Amino acids: CASSQGPNRFPNEKLFF.

This clone has more than one count but fewer than ten. The rearrangement links TRBV18 to TRBJ2-5; D perhaps matches TRBD2 (5 bases). Trimming pared 6 bases from V and 5 bases from J, leaving 19 bases between. In germline, CDR1 is KGHSH, CDR2 LQKENI. The CDR3 spans 15 residues. CDR3 residues: CASSPNPRRGETQYF. In nucleotides, the CDR3 is TGTGCCAGCTCGCCAAACCCCCGGCGAGGGGAGACCCAGTACTTC. The complete variable domain, with remaining parts taken from reference TRBV18 and TRBJ2-5, reads NAGVMQNPRHLVRRRGQEARLRCSPMKGHSHVYWYRQLPEEGLKFMVYLQKENIIDESGMPKERFSAEFPKEGPSILRIQQVVRGDSAAYFCASSPNPRRGETQYFGPGTRLLVL.

In DNA, the CDR3 is TGTGCCAGCTCACCCCTGCGAGGGACAGATGGTCGGCAGTACTTC. Translating gives CASSPLRGTDGRQYF. V is TRBV18 and J is TRBJ2-7; 7 bases agree with TRBD1. V shed 3 bases, J shed 9 bases, and the junction held 14 bases outside the gene matches. The CDR3 has 15 residues. CDR1 and CDR2 (germline): KGHSH, LQKENI.

This rearrangement joins TRBV10-2 to TRBJ1-1; a weak D match, TRBD1 (5 bases). This CDR3 has 13 residues. The germline CDR1 and CDR2 sequences are WSHSY and SAAADI. The V end was cut by 7 bases, the J end by 4 bases, with 13 bases between. The CDR3 nucleotides are TGCGCCAGCATGGGGCCCGGAGCCACTGAAGCTTTCTTT. Protein: CASMGPGATEAFF.

J is TRBJ1-1 and V is TRBV11-1; a possible D gene is TRBD1 (6 bases). Trimming pared 5 bases from V and 0 bases from J, leaving 7 bases between. Germline loops: CDR1 SGHAT, CDR2 FQDESV (reference sequence). CDR3 length equals 13 residues. In DNA, the CDR3 is TGTGCCAGCAGCGGACAGCTGAACACTGAAGCTTTCTTT. It specifies CASSGQLNTEAFF.

J is TRBJ1-2 and V is TRBV7-2; 7 bases match TRBD1. Germline trimming cut 5 bases from V and 6 bases from J; bases unmatched to any gene: 6. This CDR3 is 13 amino acids long. Germline V lookup: CDR1 SGHTA, CDR2 FQGNSA. The CDR3 loop reads CASSPQGGNGYTF. CDR3 in DNA: TGTGCCAGCAGCCCTCAGGGGGGGAATGGCTACACCTTC.

The V call is TRBV11-2, the J call TRBJ2-5; 12 bases line up with TRBD1. Per the germline V gene, CDR1 is SGHAT and CDR2 is FQNNGV. This CDR3 contains 17 residues. With V trimmed by 5 bases and J by 4 bases, 11 bases remained unmatched. The CDR3 nucleotides are TGTGCCAGCAGCCCCGGGACAGGGGGCGCTTGGGGAGAGACCCAGTACTTC. It codes for CASSPGTGGAWGETQYF.

The chain links TRBV4-1 to TRBJ2-5; TRBD2 aligns across 8 bases. The germline V gene has CDR1 MGHRA and CDR2 YSYEKL. The CDR3 covers 15 residues. The V and J ends lost 0 bases and 6 bases, in that order; junction bases with no gene match: 6. The CDR3 coding sequence is TGCGCCAGCAGCCAAGATTCGGGGGGGCGGAAGACCCAGTACTTC. It specifies CASSQDSGGRKTQYF.

The chain employs TRBV6-6 and TRBJ1-5; D possibly corresponds to TRBD1 (6 bases). This CDR3 region has 14 residues. Trimming shortened V by 8 bases and J by 1 base, and 12 bases separated the two germline ends. Germline-derived CDR1 and CDR2 are MNHNY and SVGAGI (reference sequence). CDR3 in amino acids: CASLSQGSNQPQHF. The CDR3 nucleotides read TGTGCCAGCTTATCTCAGGGGAGCAATCAGCCCCAGCATTTT.

The chain carries TRBV14 and TRBJ2-3; D assignment may be TRBD1 or TRBD2 (5 bases each). V was trimmed by 1 base and J by 5 bases, leaving 7 bases between them. The germline V gene encodes CDR1 SGHDN and CDR2 FVKESK. This CDR3 spans 13 amino acids. CDR3 nucleotides: TGTGCCAGCAGCCAAGGGGACGGAGATACGCAGTATTTT. It codes for CASSQGDGDTQYF.

The chain joins TRBV6-1 to TRBJ1-5, with TRBD1 matching 8 bases. Germline CDR1 reads MNHNS; CDR2 reads SASEGT. Unmatched junction bases numbered 4, after V lost 4 bases and J lost 5 bases. The CDR3 contains 14 residues. The CDR3 protein is CASSGQGAHQPQHF. CDR3 in DNA: TGTGCCAGCAGTGGGCAGGGGGCCCATCAGCCCCAGCATTTT.